Here is one T cell receptor beta chain with its context. The V end was cut by 7 bases, the J end by 6 bases, with 18 bases between. In germline, CDR1 is SQVTM, CDR2 ANQGSEA. The CDR3 totals 13 residues. This sample is drawn from a study of control samples from healthy donors and cancer patients. Data came from immunoSEQ multiplex PCR; TCRdb stores just in-frame clones and leaves some out. The sample carries 150,000 to 200,000 clones, roughly 90% recorded once. Sample: blood. This TCR was recovered from a woman in her forties or fifties in good health. The chain carries TRBV29-1 and TRBJ1-1; no reliable D call. Here the CDR3 DNA reads TGCAGCGGCGTGATAGGGTCGGGCGCTGAAGCTTTCTTT. It translates to CSGVIGSGAEAFF.